This passage covers 20 T cell receptor beta chains from one sample sequenced in a study of Ad26.COV2.S vaccination and SARS-CoV-2 variants. This sample's treatment: approximately 18 received Ad26.COV2.S at low or high dose, single or two shots; 5 received placebo; per-sample allocation not given. On day 63 after the first injection, vaccine and placebo recipients gave samples. Assay: immunoSEQ multiplex PCR; the TCRdb copy retains only in-frame clones and omits some. This sample has roughly 700,000 clones, with roughly nine tenths found just once. The source material was peripheral blood, sampled in a trial of Ad26.COV2.S vaccine versus placebo. The receptors come from a person between 18 and 65 years old who received the Ad26.COV2.S COVID-19 vaccine or a placebo.

In DNA form, the CDR3 reads TGTGCCAGCAGCCTCGACAGGGTGCGAGATACGCAGTATTTT. Protein sequence: CASSLDRVRDTQYF. This chain connects TRBV2 to TRBJ2-3; TRBD1 aligns across 7 bases. After removal of 6 bases from V and 5 bases from J, the junction contained 8 bases not matched to a gene. The CDR3 covers 14 residues. Germline CDR1 reads SNHLY; CDR2 reads FYNNEI.

A single count supports this clone. The rearrangement joins TRBV2 to TRBJ2-3; D is tentatively TRBD1 or TRBD2 (6 bases each). Germline-derived CDR1 and CDR2 are SNHLY and FYNNEI. V was clipped by 6 bases and J by 5 bases, with 15 bases between them. There are 14 residues in the CDR3. CDR3 DNA: TGTGCCAGCAGACCGGGGGCCCTGGAAGATACGCAGTATTTT. It encodes CASRPGALEDTQYF.

This clone was picked up one time. V usage is TRBV7-3 and J usage is TRBJ2-3; D possibly corresponds to TRBD2 (5 bases). This CDR3 comprises 14 residues. Trimming shortened V by 5 bases and J by 2 bases, and 11 bases separated the two germline ends. CDR1 and CDR2 from the germline V gene are SGHTA and FQGTGA. The CDR3 protein is CASSRTANTDTQYF. CDR3 nucleotides: TGTGCCAGCAGCCGGACTGCCAACACAGATACGCAGTATTTT.

The V gene is TRBV15, the J gene TRBJ2-2; 12 nucleotides match TRBD2. The V and J ends lost 0 bases and 7 bases, in that order; junction bases with no gene match: 6. CDR3 size: 17 residues. The germline gives CDR1 LNHNV, CDR2 YYDKDF (reference sequence). CDR3 sequence reads: CATSRDLAGGPHGELFF. CDR3 DNA: TGTGCCACCAGCAGAGATCTAGCGGGAGGGCCTCACGGGGAGCTGTTTTTT.

This clone was observed a few times. The gene calls are TRBV20-1 and TRBJ2-7, with D uncertain. Trimming took 2 bases from V and 3 from J, leaving 5 bases between them. Per germline, CDR1 DFQATT and CDR2 SNEGSKA (reference sequence). CDR3 size: 11 residues. The CDR3 reads CSARLGYEQYF. Here the CDR3 DNA reads TGCAGTGCTAGATTGGGCTACGAGCAGTACTTC.

The gene calls are TRBV18 and TRBJ2-1, with 10 nucleotides matching TRBD1. CDR3 size: 17 residues. V dropped 6 bases and J dropped 7; count of bases not matched to a gene: 15. Germline lookup yields CDR1 KGHSH and CDR2 LQKENI. Written as DNA, the CDR3 is TGTGCCAGCTCGCGGGCGCAGGGACAGGGGACGGGGAATGAGCAGTTCTTC. It specifies CASSRAQGQGTGNEQFF.

The rearrangement links TRBV19 to TRBJ1-2; D not certain. Trimming took 0 bases from V and 4 from J, leaving 9 bases between them. This CDR3 region has 14 residues. Germline lookup yields CDR1 LNHDA and CDR2 SQIVND (reference sequence). The CDR3, as DNA: TGTGCCAGTAGTATAGAAACTTCCTCCTATGGCTACACCTTC. This encodes CASSIETSSYGYTF.

This clone occurred a few times. The chain is built from TRBV12-5 and TRBJ2-7, with D possibly being TRBD2 (5 bases). The CDR3 is made up of 11 amino acids. Trimming pared 5 bases from V and 6 bases from J, leaving 8 bases between. Germline V CDR1 and CDR2: LGHNT, FRNRAP. The CDR3 is CASGVGGEQYF. CDR3 bases: TGTGCTAGTGGTGTAGGAGGCGAGCAGTACTTC.

The V call is TRBV6-5, the J call TRBJ2-5; possibly TRBD1 for D (6 bases). The CDR3 covers 14 residues. V was shortened by 3 bases and J by 4 bases, with 12 bases between the two germline ends. CDR1 is MNHEY, CDR2 SVGAGI, per germline. The CDR3 DNA sequence: TGTGCCAGCAGTTATCAGGGGAAGAGAGAGACCCAGTACTTC. As protein: CASSYQGKRETQYF.

This clone was seen a single time. The J gene is TRBJ1-6, the V gene TRBV7-3; D gene unclear. Between the trimmed V and J ends, which lost 4 bases and 8 bases, there was a span of 9 bases. The CDR3 runs 13 residues. Germline V lookup: CDR1 SGHTA, CDR2 FQGTGA. This CDR3 reads CASSWNGDSPLHF. The CDR3 nucleotides are TGTGCCAGCAGCTGGAACGGGGATTCACCCCTCCACTTT.

The chain is built from TRBV7-9 and TRBJ2-5; 7 bases map to TRBD1. The V gene end was trimmed by 2 bases and the J gene end by 1 base; junction bases not matched to a gene: 4. Germline lookup yields CDR1 SEHNR and CDR2 FQNEAQ (reference sequence). This CDR3 is built from 15 residues. CDR3 in amino acids: CASSLQGTVQETQYF. DNA of the CDR3: TGTGCCAGCAGCTTACAAGGGACAGTCCAAGAGACCCAGTACTTC.

The V call is TRBV6-2 or TRBV6-3, the J call TRBJ2-3; TRBD2 matches at 8 bases. CDR1 is MNHEY, CDR2 SVGEGT, per germline. There are 17 residues in the CDR3. The junction had 16 bases not matched to a gene; V was cut back by 6 bases and J by 5 bases. The CDR3 is CASSPLTSGGFLDTQYF. The CDR3 nucleotides read TGTGCCAGCAGCCCTCTCACGAGCGGGGGTTTTCTAGATACGCAGTATTTT.

This clone has more than one count but fewer than ten. This chain joins TRBV30 and TRBJ1-1; possible D gene TRBD1, 6 bases. Germline CDR1 and CDR2: GTSNPN and SVGIG (reference sequence). V was clipped by 4 bases and J by 3 bases, with 12 bases between them. The CDR3 contains 13 residues. The CDR3 region is CAWNGGAYTEAFF. In nucleotides, the CDR3 is TGTGCCTGGAATGGGGGGGCCTACACTGAAGCTTTCTTT.

This clone was seen only once. The chain links TRBV7-2 to TRBJ2-3; D not certain. Trimming left V 1 base short and J 4 bases short, with 9 bases between. Per germline, CDR1 SGHTA and CDR2 FQGNSA. The CDR3 sequence is 14 residues long. CDR3 nucleotide sequence: TGTGCCAGCAGCTTAGATTACAGCCCAGATACGCAGTATTTT. The encoded protein is CASSLDYSPDTQYF.

V gene TRBV5-1 combines with J gene TRBJ2-1; D is possibly TRBD2 (6 bases). This CDR3 is built from 14 residues. V was trimmed by 4 bases and J by 7 bases, leaving 15 bases between them. Per germline, CDR1 SGHRS and CDR2 YFSETQ. The CDR3 loop reads CASSRDSQDNEQFF. The CDR3 DNA is TGCGCCAGCAGCAGGGACTCCCAGGATAATGAGCAGTTCTTC.

The CDR3 DNA is TGTGCCAGCAGCTTATCCGGGGGGAGCAATCAGCCCCAGCATTTT. It specifies CASSLSGGSNQPQHF. V is TRBV7-2 and J is TRBJ1-5; possible D gene TRBD1, 5 bases. This CDR3 contains 15 residues. Between the trimmed V and J ends, which lost 2 bases and 1 base, there was a span of 9 bases. The germline CDR1 and CDR2 sequences are SGHTA and FQGNSA.

The chain recombines TRBV12-5 with TRBJ1-5; no reliable D call. Germline V gene lookup returns CDR1 LGHNT and CDR2 FRNRAP. This CDR3 comprises 17 residues. Trimming cost V 3 bases and J 1 base, with 16 bases left between them. The chain's CDR3 is CASGFSPDAWSNQPQHF. The CDR3 DNA is TGTGCTAGTGGTTTTTCCCCGGACGCATGGAGCAATCAGCCCCAGCATTTT.

The chain employs TRBV5-5 and TRBJ1-6; no clear D. This CDR3 spans 15 amino acids. Germline CDR1 reads SGHKS; CDR2 reads YYEKEE (reference sequence). V was cut by 0 bases and J by 7 bases, with 11 bases left in between. The CDR3 is CASSLVGLLNSPLHF. The DNA for the CDR3 is TGTGCCAGCAGCTTGGTTGGCCTTTTAAATTCACCCCTCCACTTT.

The chain has TRBV6-5 and TRBJ2-3; 9 nucleotides line up with TRBD2. The germline V gene has CDR1 MNHEY and CDR2 SVGAGI. This CDR3 comprises 15 residues. V trimming: 0 bases; J trimming: 6 bases; junction bases outside the gene matches: 4. The CDR3 region is CASSYSASGVDTQYF. In DNA form, the CDR3 reads TGTGCCAGCAGTTACTCAGCTAGCGGGGTGGATACGCAGTATTTT.

The chain couples TRBV14 to TRBJ1-4; 10 nucleotides align to TRBD1. Trimming at V came to 4 bases and at J to 13 bases, leaving 6 bases not matched to a gene. Per germline, CDR1 SGHDN and CDR2 FVKESK. This CDR3 has 13 residues. CDR3 residues: CASSPRTGGGLFF. The CDR3 nucleotides read TGTGCCAGCAGCCCACGGACAGGGGGGGGACTGTTTTTT.